The next 6 T cell receptor beta chains were all read from a single sample in a study of breast tumors, draining lymph nodes, adjacent tissues. MiXCR, applied by TCRdb to the multiplex PCR reads, yields one record per CDR3 protein. The sample lists hundreds of thousands of distinct CDR3 sequences, about 30% occurring once. Samples came from axillary lymph nodes draining the breast cancer. Sequencing input: axillary lymph node tissue. These receptors were taken from a female donor with breast cancer. Some clones in this sample may be carry-over from other donors' samples.

In this sample, this clonotype turned up many times. The chain couples TRBV24-1 to TRBJ2-1, with TRBD2 identical over 14 bases. This CDR3 contains 16 residues. Germline V gene lookup returns CDR1 KGHDR and CDR2 SFDVKD. V was clipped by 4 bases and J by 7 bases; unmatched bases: 5. Here the CDR3 reads CATSDPGLAGVNEQFF. The CDR3 nucleotides read TGTGCCACCAGTGACCCGGGACTAGCGGGAGTGAATGAGCAGTTCTTC.

This clonotype occurred many times. V is TRBV4-2 and J is TRBJ1-6; D may be TRBD1 (6 bases). This CDR3 is built from 17 residues. CDR1 is LGHNA, CDR2 YNFKEQ, per germline. The ends were cut back, 1 base at V and 9 bases at J, with 19 bases in the middle. The CDR3 region has the DNA TGTGCCAGCAGCCAAGGGGGTGGGGGGCCAGGTGGTTCACCCCTCCACTTT. Residues: CASSQGGGGPGGSPLHF.

This clonotype was counted only a few times. This sequence may be a read error, since a much larger clone differs from it by one base. J is TRBJ2-1 and V is TRBV6-6; 9 bases fit TRBD2. The germline CDR1 and CDR2 sequences are MNHNY and SVGAGI (reference sequence). The CDR3 has 14 amino acids. J gave up 5 bases and V 8 bases, and 7 bases lay outside the gene matches. The CDR3 DNA is TGTGCCAGCGAGCGCGGGAGGGAGAACAATGAGCAGTTCTTC. Its protein product is CASERGRENNEQFF.

Ten or more counts support this clonotype. The chain joins TRBV29-1 to TRBJ2-7; TRBD1 aligns across 12 bases. The ends lost 7 bases at V and 7 bases at J; junction bases unmatched: 8. CDR3 length equals 13 residues. CDR1 and CDR2 (germline): SQVTM, ANQGSEA. The CDR3 here is CSAAGQGAWEQYF. CDR3 DNA: TGCAGCGCCGCGGGACAGGGGGCGTGGGAGCAGTACTTC.

Comments on this clonotype: One end of the junction does not line up with germline, which may come from a read error. CDR3 coding DNA: TGTGCCAGCAGCAAGTCAGCCAGCACGGGGGAGCTATTTTTT. This codes for CASSKSASTGELFF. The chain has TRBV7-9 and TRBJ2-2, with D maybe TRBD2 (6 bases). The CDR3 sequence is 14 residues long. From germline, CDR1 is SEHNR and CDR2 FQNEAQ (reference sequence).

This clonotype came up many times. The chain carries TRBV12-3 or TRBV12-4 and TRBJ1-4, with 9 positions matching TRBD1. Trimming removed 5 bases from V and 4 bases from J; junction bases left unmatched: 2. This CDR3 region has 14 residues. The CDR3 nucleotides are TGTGCCAGCAGTAAGGACAGGGGTAATGAAAAACTGTTTTTT. Encoded protein: CASSKDRGNEKLFF.